The source of this T cell receptor beta chain is a study of blood T cell repertoires in COVID-19 (dated by TCRdb to 2018 to 2021). Background on the whole study: The collaborator samples originated in the United States, Italy and Spain and spanned the acute and convalescent phases of COVID-19. The samples were drawn from two sources: the first 160 participants of the ongoing ImmuneRACE study, and some 1,300 subjects contributed by 6 global collaborators. Deeply sampled blood TCRbeta repertoires from subjects exposed to, actively infected with, or recovered from COVID-19 were included in the dataset. Nearly every sample came with metadata listing a de-identified subject ID, COVID-19 status, age in years and sex. HLA class I and class II types, where available, came from metadata supplied by the sample provider rather than from assay-based typing. The repertoires were made available in a free public database intended to serve as a resource for research on the immune response to SARS-CoV-2. The prospective study material was composed of cDNA or gDNA derived from T cells, B-cell-depleted T cells, or PBMCs.

TCRbeta CDR3 regions were amplified from genomic DNA by means of the immunoSEQ Assay, a bias-controlled multiplex PCR. As for how the authors treated the data: The number of nucleated cells in each sample was estimated from the amplification of reference gene primers within the assay. Sequence reads were collapsed and filtered to measure the absolute abundance of every unique TCRbeta CDR3 rearrangement. For each sample, productive Simpson clonality was calculated by taking the square root of Simpson's diversity index across productive rearrangements. TCRdb mirrors the immuneACCESS table, restricted to in-frame sequences. Some clones are absent from its copies; in checked studies, under half trace to an unresolved V gene, and the reason for the others is unknown. V, J and clone size were drawn from that table, and D and trimming were deduced from the DNA. The table for this sample lists roughly 250,000 clones; almost 85% of them were counted only once. The top ten clones comprise less than 4.5% of the sample.

General conclusions and limits of the study: The quantity of clinical and demographic metadata differed by source and by participant and was supplied without curation.

Whole blood was collected in K2EDTA tubes by collaborating institutions according to the institutions' own protocols. For TCRbeta analysis, collaborators shipped samples in one of three forms: frozen whole blood, isolated PBMCs, or DNA extracted from either of those sample types. This clone was detected only once. Its recognized antigen is unknown. No base qualities exist here, and no much larger clone lies one base off it. The CDR3 covers 17 residues, taking in both the cysteine and the phenylalanine. Only the CDR3 region is kept as DNA, spanning 51 bases read in frame from base 1. Germline trimming: 0 bases from V, 0 bases from J; junction bases outside gene matches: 6. The CDR1 and CDR2 encoded by the germline V gene are SGHDT and YYEEEE.

The V and J segments used are TRBV5-6 and TRBJ2-3, with 8 bases in between that match TRBD2. Sequences were obtained from peripheral blood. The receptor comes from a man between 50 and 59 years old with acute or convalescent COVID-19. The CDR3 protein is CASSLVVAGPSTDTQYF. The sequenced DNA is TGTGCCAGCAGCTTGGTGGTAGCGGGACCTAGCACAGATACGCAGTATTTT.